Each of the 32 T cell receptor beta chains below was sequenced from the same sample in a study of cytomegalovirus exposure and HLA in healthy donors (TCRdb year 2017). The library was generated by the immunoSEQ multiplex PCR assay. For the multiplex PCR, a mixture combining 60 forward primers for TCR Vbeta segments and 13 reverse primers for TCR Jbeta segments was used. In its TCRdb copy, this immuneACCESS table keeps in-frame sequences only and misses some clones. Where compared with another copy, unresolved V genes explain less than half of these, and the others have no known cause. Within this sample are about 170,000 clones, with about three quarters of them counted one time only. The ten largest make up approximately 1.5% of the sample. The sample was PBMCs. The receptors stem from a girl aged 5 to 17 in good health and CMV-seronegative.

V usage is TRBV2 and J usage is TRBJ1-1; 8 nucleotides align to TRBD1. V was pared by 10 bases and J by 3 bases, with 7 bases of the junction left unmatched. Germline V CDR1 and CDR2: SNHLY, FYNNEI. The CDR3 is made up of 13 amino acids. CDR3 protein: CATRPGQDTEAFF. CDR3 nucleotides: TGTGCCACCAGGCCGGGACAGGACACTGAAGCTTTCTTT.

This rearrangement joins TRBV5-5 to TRBJ2-7; D gene uncertain. Trimming left V 2 bases short and J 1 base short, with 10 bases between. CDR1 is SGHKS and CDR2 is YYEKEE in the germline V gene (reference sequence). The length of the CDR3 is 14 residues. The CDR3 coding sequence is TGTGCCAGCAGCTTTCTGTTGACTTCCTACGAGCAGTACTTC. This translates into CASSFLLTSYEQYF.

This sequence joins TRBV27 and TRBJ1-5, with 8 nucleotides matching TRBD1. J gave up 7 bases and V 5 bases, and 7 bases lay outside the gene matches. Germline V CDR1 and CDR2: MNHEY, SMNVEV (reference sequence). The CDR3 is 14 amino acids. DNA for the CDR3: TGTGCCAGCAGTCCCGGACAGGGTTGGCAGCCCCAGCATTTT. Residues: CASSPGQGWQPQHF.

This clone was counted only a few times. The CDR3 here is CSVVAGGLPNTEAFF. The CDR3 DNA is TGCAGCGTCGTTGCAGGAGGACTCCCGAACACTGAAGCTTTCTTT. The rearrangement joins TRBV29-1 to TRBJ1-1, with D unclear. Germline lookup yields CDR1 SQVTM and CDR2 ANQGSEA. This CDR3 has 15 amino acids. V gave up 6 bases and J gave up 1 base, with 18 bases separating them. Full variable domain (missing parts from reference TRBV29-1 and TRBJ1-1): SAVISQKPSRDICQRGTSLTIQCQVDSQVTMMFWYRQQPGQSLTLIATANQGSEATYESGFVIDKFPISRPNLTFSTLTVSNMSPEDSSIYLCSVVAGGLPNTEAFFGQGTRLTVV.

The chain has TRBV5-4 and TRBJ1-1; no firm D call. Between the trimmed V and J ends, which lost 4 bases and 2 bases, there was a span of 21 bases. The CDR3 contains 17 residues. The germline gives CDR1 SGHNT, CDR2 YYREEE (reference sequence). Here the CDR3 DNA reads TGTGCCAGCAGCCCCCGACTCGGAGGCTGGGGAAACACTGAAGCTTTCTTT. Amino acids: CASSPRLGGWGNTEAFF.

The table lists this clone with a few counts. The chain has TRBV4-2 and TRBJ1-4, with D possibly TRBD1 on 5 matching bases. This CDR3 is built from 15 residues. Trimming shortened V by 0 bases and J by 1 base, and 6 bases separated the two germline ends. Per the germline V gene, CDR1 is LGHNA and CDR2 is YNFKEQ. The CDR3 loop reads CASSQDRVTNEKLFF. The DNA of the CDR3 is TGTGCCAGCAGCCAAGACAGGGTAACTAATGAAAAACTGTTTTTT.

This sequence joins TRBV2 and TRBJ1-2; 8 positions match TRBD1. After removal of 8 bases from V and 7 bases from J, the junction contained 9 bases not matched to a gene. The germline V gene has CDR1 SNHLY and CDR2 FYNNEI. This CDR3 has 13 residues. CDR3 bases: TGTGCCAGCGAGCGCAGGGGGCAGGTTGGCTACACCTTC. This codes for CASERRGQVGYTF.

The rearrangement joins TRBV6-6 to TRBJ1-1, with 7 nucleotides matching TRBD1. V gave up 7 bases and J gave up 7 bases; unmatched junction bases: 12. From germline, CDR1 is MNHNY and CDR2 SVGAGI (reference sequence). The CDR3 totals 14 residues. CDR3 bases: TGTGCCAGCAATCCCCTGGGGGACAGAAATGAAGCTTTCTTT. As protein: CASNPLGDRNEAFF.

This sequence joins TRBV5-4 and TRBJ2-3; weak D call: TRBD2 (7 bases). With 0 bases removed from V and 2 bases from J, the gap between germline ends came to 19 bases. This CDR3 region has 18 residues. CDR1 and CDR2 (germline): SGHNT, YYREEE (reference sequence). Written as DNA, the CDR3 is TGTGCCAGCAGCTTGGGTGGTGGCGGGGGCCTACCCACAGATACGCAGTATTTT. This encodes CASSLGGGGGLPTDTQYF.

The V gene is TRBV19, the J gene TRBJ1-5; D perhaps matches TRBD1 (5 bases). The germline gives CDR1 LNHDA, CDR2 SQIVND (reference sequence). Deletions cut 3 bases from V and 4 bases from J, with 16 bases between. The CDR3 has 16 residues. Here the CDR3 reads CASSILFRVRNQPQHF. Here the CDR3 DNA reads TGTGCCAGTAGTATTCTCTTCAGGGTACGGAATCAGCCCCAGCATTTT.

This clone occurred once. The rearrangement joins TRBV9 to TRBJ2-7; 9 bases line up with TRBD2. V trimming: 2 bases; J trimming: 6 bases; junction bases outside the gene matches: 12. CDR1 and CDR2 (germline): SGDLS, YYNGEE. The length of the CDR3 is 16 residues. CDR3 coding DNA: TGTGCCAGCAGCGTGGCTCCGGGACTAGCTAGAGGCGAGCAGTACTTC. This gives the protein CASSVAPGLARGEQYF. The entire variable domain, with the rest obtained from reference TRBV9 and TRBJ2-7, is as follows: DSGVTQTPKHLITATGQRVTLRCSPRSGDLSVYWYQQSLDQGLQFLIQYYNGEERAKGNILERFSAQQFPDLHSELNLSSLELGDSALYFCASSVAPGLARGEQYFGPGTRLTVT.

The rearrangement links TRBV21-1 to TRBJ1-2. TRBV21-1 corresponds to a pseudogene. This CDR3 spans 14 amino acids. CDR3 bases: TGTGCCAGCAGCAAACACAGGCGGGGGCATGGCTACACCTTC. Its protein product is CASSKHRRGHGYTF.

Concerning this clone: This CDR3 is also generated by other DNA sequences in the sample. This rearrangement joins TRBV11-2 to TRBJ2-7, with 9 bases matching TRBD1. The V gene end was trimmed by 1 base and the J gene end by 2 bases; junction bases not matched to a gene: 3. The germline V gene encodes CDR1 SGHAT and CDR2 FQNNGV. The CDR3 spans 15 residues. DNA for the CDR3: TGTGCCAGCAGCTTAGCCGGGACAGGGACCTACGAGCAGTACTTC. Translating gives CASSLAGTGTYEQYF. Looking up the rest from reference TRBV11-2 and TRBJ2-7 gives the full variable domain: EAGVAQSPRYKIIEKRQSVAFWCNPISGHATLYWYQQILGQGPKLLIQFQNNGVVDDSQLPKDRFSAERLKGVDSTLKIQPAKLEDSAVYLCASSLAGTGTYEQYFGPGTRLTVT.

The J gene is TRBJ1-1, the V gene TRBV7-9; D may be TRBD1 (5 bases). Trimming took 8 bases from V and 3 from J, leaving 13 bases between them. This CDR3 is built from 13 residues. Germline CDR1 SEHNR, CDR2 FQNEAQ (reference sequence). The CDR3 here is CASARQGDTEAFF. The CDR3 DNA reads as TGTGCCAGCGCAAGGCAGGGTGACACTGAAGCTTTCTTT.

The chain carries TRBV10-3 and TRBJ1-2; 8 nucleotides line up with TRBD1. The CDR3 spans 13 residues. With V trimmed by 8 bases and J by 5 bases, 7 bases remained unmatched. Germline assignment: CDR1 ENHRY and CDR2 SYGVKD. The CDR3 here is CAIGGQGLYGYTF. CDR3 in DNA: TGTGCCATCGGAGGACAGGGCTTGTATGGCTACACCTTC.

The chain has TRBV27 and TRBJ2-1; 7 positions match TRBD2. The CDR3 length is 14 residues. Germline V CDR1 and CDR2: MNHEY, SMNVEV (reference sequence). V dropped 1 base and J dropped 8; count of bases not matched to a gene: 5. For the CDR3, the DNA is TGTGCCAGCAGTTTATGGGGAGGGTGGGATGAGCAGTTCTTC. It yields the protein CASSLWGGWDEQFF.

CDR3 sequence: CASSDPSGGSEAFF. The CDR3, as DNA: TGTGCCAGCAGTGACCCCTCAGGGGGTTCTGAAGCTTTCTTT. This chain links TRBV6-1 with TRBJ1-1, with 7 positions matching TRBD1. CDR1 is MNHNS, CDR2 SASEGT, per germline. V was pared by 3 bases and J by 6 bases, with 7 bases of the junction left unmatched. The CDR3 runs 14 residues.

The chain uses TRBV25-1 and TRBJ2-3; 9 bases line up with TRBD1. This CDR3 comprises 17 residues. Germline V gene sequence: CDR1 MGHDK, CDR2 SYGVNS. V was clipped by 0 bases and J by 4 bases; unmatched bases: 8. CDR3 residues: CASSEYRGQGGADTQYF. DNA of the CDR3: TGTGCCAGCAGTGAATATAGGGGACAGGGAGGTGCAGATACGCAGTATTTT.

V is TRBV15 and J is TRBJ2-2; the match to TRBD2 covers 7 bases. This CDR3 spans 15 amino acids. Trimming took 4 bases from V and 4 from J; bases not matched to a gene: 6. Germline CDR1 and CDR2: LNHNV and YYDKDF (reference sequence). CDR3 in DNA: TGTGCCACCAGCAAGAGCGGGGCCATCACCGGGGAGCTGTTTTTT. Amino acid sequence: CATSKSGAITGELFF.

J is TRBJ2-1 and V is TRBV7-2; 12 bases are a match to TRBD2. V lost 4 bases to trimming and J lost 13 bases; unmatched junction nucleotides: 8. Germline CDR1 is SGHTA and CDR2 is FQGNSA. The CDR3 sequence is 14 residues long. CDR3 in amino acids: CASSSIGLAGRQFF. CDR3 sequence (DNA): TGTGCCAGCAGCTCTATCGGACTAGCGGGGCGTCAGTTCTTC.

The V gene is TRBV6-6, the J gene TRBJ2-2; D gene ambiguous. Trimming cost V 5 bases and J 2 bases, with 6 bases left between them. From germline, CDR1 is MNHNY and CDR2 SVGAGI (reference sequence). The CDR3 length is 13 residues. In DNA form, the CDR3 reads TGTGCCAGCAGTCCACATAACACCGGGGAGCTGTTTTTT. This encodes CASSPHNTGELFF.

V usage is TRBV19 and J usage is TRBJ2-1, with TRBD1 matching 10 bases. CDR3 length: 15 residues. Trimming at V came to 5 bases and at J to 1 base, leaving 2 bases not matched to a gene. CDR1 and CDR2 from the germline V gene are LNHDA and SQIVND (reference sequence). This CDR3 is CASSLDRGSYNEQFF. CDR3 nucleotides: TGTGCCAGTAGTTTGGACAGGGGGTCCTACAATGAGCAGTTCTTC.

The chain recombines TRBV6-6 with TRBJ2-1; 8 nucleotides agree with TRBD1. Looked up from germline, CDR1 is MNHNY and CDR2 is SVGAGI (reference sequence). CDR3 length: 14 residues. The trim removed 6 bases at V and 9 bases at J, leaving 10 bases unmatched. CDR3 sequence (DNA): TGTGCCAGCAGCCTACCGGGACAGGAGAGTGAGCAGTTCTTC. It is translated as CASSLPGQESEQFF.

V usage is TRBV2 and J usage is TRBJ2-1; 10 bases are a match to TRBD2. V lost 1 base to trimming and J lost 4 bases; unmatched junction nucleotides: 19. CDR3 length equals 21 residues. Germline V gives CDR1 SNHLY, CDR2 FYNNEI. DNA for the CDR3: TGTGCCAGCAGTGAAGAGGGTTTTCAACTAGCGGGGCCTCTCGGTTACAATGAGCAGTTCTTC. Translating it yields CASSEEGFQLAGPLGYNEQFF.

This sequence joins TRBV6-5 and TRBJ2-4, with a tentative D call TRBD2 (5 bases). This CDR3 comprises 15 residues. V shed 6 bases and J shed 0 bases, with 12 bases lying between them. Germline CDR1 MNHEY, CDR2 SVGAGI. The CDR3 reads CASRPDGIAKNIQYF. The DNA for the CDR3 is TGTGCCAGCAGACCCGACGGGATAGCCAAAAACATTCAGTACTTC.

The chain employs TRBV15 and TRBJ2-1, with 14 bases aligning to TRBD2. Germline CDR1 and CDR2: LNHNV and YYDKDF (reference sequence). V was pared by 3 bases and J by 8 bases, with 6 bases of the junction left unmatched. The CDR3 consists of 16 residues. The CDR3 DNA sequence: TGTGCCACCAGCAGGGGGGGACTAGCGGGGGCACATGAGCAGTTCTTC. Its translation is CATSRGGLAGAHEQFF.

The chain is built from TRBV29-1 and TRBJ2-5; 10 bases are a match to TRBD1. The CDR3 is 14 amino acids. Germline V lookup: CDR1 SQVTM, CDR2 ANQGSEA. J lost 4 bases, V lost 5 bases, and 7 bases had no gene match. The CDR3 DNA follows: TGCAGCGTTCAGTACGGGACAGGGGTAGAGACCCAGTACTTC. This codes for CSVQYGTGVETQYF.

J is TRBJ1-2 and V is TRBV7-8, with 8 nucleotides matching TRBD1. J gave up 4 bases and V 5 bases, and 12 bases lay outside the gene matches. Germline CDR1 is SGHVS and CDR2 is FQNEAQ. The CDR3 is 16 amino acids. Written as DNA, the CDR3 is TGTGCCAGCAGCCCAGAAGCAACAGGGGGACTCTATGGCTACACCTTC. The encoded protein is CASSPEATGGLYGYTF.

Comments on this clone: The same CDR3 can be traced to other DNA sequences in this sample. This rearrangement joins TRBV5-1 to TRBJ2-3; TRBD2 is a possible D gene (5 bases). Germline V CDR1 and CDR2: SGHRS, YFSETQ. The CDR3 covers 13 residues. V gave up 4 bases and J gave up 6 bases, with 12 bases separating them. CDR3 sequence: CASSPPSGDTQYF. The CDR3 nucleotides are TGCGCCAGCAGCCCCCCCTCGGGGGATACGCAGTATTTT.

The chain employs TRBV6-5 and TRBJ1-1; perhaps TRBD1 as D (5 bases). The CDR3 runs 15 residues. V was shortened by 6 bases and J by 6 bases, with 20 bases between the two germline ends. CDR1 is MNHEY, CDR2 SVGAGI, per germline. The CDR3 bases are TGTGCCAGCAGGTCCCCCGGGACTACTGACGCTGAAGCTTTCTTT. It encodes CASRSPGTTDAEAFF.

The rearrangement uses TRBV5-1 and TRBJ1-1, with 7 bases fitting TRBD1. CDR3 size: 15 residues. CDR1 is SGHRS, CDR2 YFSETQ, per germline. V was clipped by 5 bases and J by 0 bases; unmatched bases: 7. The chain's CDR3 is CASRPGDSLNTEAFF. In DNA form, the CDR3 reads TGCGCCAGCAGGCCGGGGGACAGCTTGAACACTGAAGCTTTCTTT. Combining the CDR3 with reference TRBV5-1 and TRBJ1-1 gives the whole variable domain KAGVTQTPRYLIKTRGQQVTLSCSPISGHRSVSWYQQTPGQGLQFLFEYFSETQRNKGNFPGRFSGRQFSNSRSEMNVSTLELGDSALYLCASRPGDSLNTEAFFGQGTRLTVV.

CDR3 region: CASSPTTQGQGGNQPQHF. The CDR3 nucleotides read TGTGCCAGCTCACCAACTACGCAAGGACAGGGAGGAAATCAGCCCCAGCATTTT. The chain combines TRBV18 with TRBJ1-5, with TRBD1 identical over 8 bases. Looked up from germline, CDR1 is KGHSH and CDR2 is LQKENI. This CDR3 region has 18 residues. V lost 2 bases to trimming and J lost 4 bases; unmatched junction nucleotides: 13.